These 7 T cell receptor beta chains were all obtained from the same sample, sequenced in a study of T cells in women clearing cervical HPV infection. Assay: immunoSEQ multiplex PCR; the TCRdb copy retains only in-frame clones and omits some. The sample table includes tens of thousands of clones. The sample taken for sequencing was blood buffy coat. Source of these receptors: a woman aged 18-70 years with a cervical HPV16 infection that either progressed to CIN3+ or cleared (not recorded which).

As concerns this clone: The CDR3 is cut off 3 residues early in the read; its end comes from the germline J gene. The rearrangement uses TRBV5-1 and TRBJ2-5; TRBD1 matches at 7 bases. CDR3 length equals 14 residues. V lost 4 bases to trimming and J lost 5 bases; unmatched junction nucleotides: 8. Germline CDR1 is SGHRS and CDR2 is YFSETQ. The CDR3 protein is CASSVGRGQETQYF. CDR3 DNA, as far as it was read: TGCGCCAGCAGCGTCGGAAGGGGGCAGGAGACC.

Note on this clone: The read gets to within 3 residues of the CDR3 end, and the germline J gene fills in the rest. The chain has TRBV29-1 and TRBJ2-7, with TRBD2 matching 7 bases. The CDR3 is 12 residues long. In germline, CDR1 is SQVTM, CDR2 ANQGSEA. V lost 6 bases and J lost 3; bases outside the gene matches: 5. The CDR3 spells CSVQASGYEQYF. The sequenced CDR3 bases are TGCAGCGTCCAGGCTAGCGGCTACGAG.

Details on this clone: The read is 3 residues too short to cover the CDR3 end, so that end is filled in from the germline J gene. The chain employs TRBV11-2 and TRBJ2-7, with a tentative D call TRBD1 (6 bases). The ends were cut back, 3 bases at V and 1 base at J, with 13 bases in the middle. Germline-derived CDR1 and CDR2 are SGHAT and FQNNGV. This CDR3 contains 15 residues. This chain's CDR3 is CASSLDSLPSYEQYF. The DNA read from the CDR3 is TGTGCCAGCAGCTTGGACAGCCTACCTTCCTACGAG.

With respect to this clone: The DNA ends 3 residues before the CDR3 does, and the rest of the CDR3 is filled in from the germline J gene. The chain combines TRBV5-1 with TRBJ2-2; TRBD2 might be the D (6 bases). The CDR3 sequence is 16 residues long. V shed 5 bases and J shed 3 bases, with 17 bases lying between them. Germline CDR1 SGHRS, CDR2 YFSETQ. The covered CDR3 bases are TGCGCCAGCAGACTGGCGGACTACGGATACACCGGGGAG. Translation gives CASRLADYGYTGE. The whole CDR3 region reads CASRLADYGYTGELFF.

In the case of this clone: The sequenced fragment ends 3 residues before the CDR3 boundary, so the rest is inferred from the germline J gene. The chain has TRBV2 and TRBJ2-2; 10 bases fit TRBD2. Germline CDR1 SNHLY, CDR2 FYNNEI. V lost 3 bases, J lost 1 base, and 8 bases stayed unmatched. The CDR3 covers 18 residues. The CDR3 reads CASSERLAGALNTGELFF. CDR3 DNA, as far as it was read: TGTGCCAGCAGTGAGAGGCTAGCGGGGGCTCTGAACACCGGGGAG.

About this clone: The DNA ends 3 residues before the CDR3 does, and the rest of the CDR3 is filled in from the germline J gene. The rearrangement joins TRBV5-4 to TRBJ1-1; 10 nucleotides line up with TRBD1. The V and J ends lost 6 bases and 4 bases, in that order; junction bases with no gene match: 6. The CDR3 totals 14 residues. From germline, CDR1 is SGHNT and CDR2 YYREEE (reference sequence). The covered CDR3 bases are TGTGCCAGCAAAAACCGGGACAGGGGCACTGAA. It codes for CASKNRDRGTE. The whole CDR3 protein reads CASKNRDRGTEAFF.

With regard to this clone: Read sequence stops 3 residues before the CDR3 end, and the germline J gene provides the missing end. The gene calls are TRBV2 and TRBJ2-3; 9 nucleotides agree with TRBD2. The CDR3 is 15 amino acids. Germline CDR1 is SNHLY and CDR2 is FYNNEI. V lost 5 bases to trimming and J lost 1 base; unmatched junction nucleotides: 4. The DNA read from the CDR3 is TGTGCCAGCAGTCTTCGGACTAGCGGCACAGATACG. Translated, it gives CASSLRTSGTDT. The whole CDR3 is CASSLRTSGTDTQYF.